In this sample, the clone carrying this TCR beta chain turned up many times. What it recognizes is unknown. The data were obtained in a study of T cell repertoires in cytomegalovirus infection. The wider study: Public signatures in TCR beta pointed to CMV infection and matching HLA type.

Points from the study as a whole: There were carriers of CMV plus the relevant HLA, and cumulative public TCR beta family frequency identified them. HLA-C-restricted CMV-specific TCR beta clonotypes were dominant in the ex vivo response.

TCRdb reprocessed the reads via MiXCR and lists one record per CDR3 protein. The table includes roughly 240,000 distinct CDR3 sequences, roughly 6.5% detected once. Per germline, CDR1 SQVTM and CDR2 ANQGSEA. The CDR3 sequence is 14 residues long. V lost 4 bases and J lost 5; bases outside the gene matches: 6. The chain is built from TRBV29-1 and TRBJ2-3; TRBD1 agrees at 10 bases. The origin of this receptor is a human donor in good health (CMV status not recorded). Some clones in this sample may be carry-over from other donors' samples. Specimen: PBMCs. In DNA form, the CDR3 reads TGCAGCGTTGGGAGACAGGGGGCCGGAGATACGCAGTATTTT. Protein sequence: CSVGRQGAGDTQYF.